The next 29 T cell receptor beta chains were all read from a single sample in a study of CD8 T cells in Susac syndrome. Random hexamers served to reverse transcribe roughly 0.5 to 1 ug RNA. TCRdb recomputed calls from the immunoSEQ multiplex PCR reads with MiXCR, one row per CDR3 protein. Of about 180,000 distinct CDR3 sequences detected, around 95% appear once; the ten largest clones hold about 0.093%. The sequenced sample consisted of CD4+ T cells from PBMCs. The receptors stem from a human donor with multiple sclerosis.

The genes are TRBV12-3 or TRBV12-4 and TRBJ2-3, with unresolved D. V was shortened by 6 bases and J by 2 bases, with 9 bases between the two germline ends. The CDR3 sequence is 13 residues long. The CDR3 is CASRAVTTDTQYF. The CDR3 DNA reads TGTGCCAGCAGAGCCGTAACCACAGATACGCAGTATTTT.

The chain has TRBV27 and TRBJ1-2; TRBD1 is a possible D gene (5 bases). V was trimmed by 3 bases and J by 4 bases, leaving 12 bases between them. The germline V gene has CDR1 MNHEY and CDR2 SMNVEV (reference sequence). The CDR3 has 14 amino acids. This chain's CDR3 is CASSFLSGFYGYTF. The CDR3 coding sequence is TGTGCCAGCAGTTTTTTATCAGGGTTCTATGGCTACACCTTC.

This chain links TRBV4-1 with TRBJ1-4; 8 nucleotides line up with TRBD1. Germline V gene sequence: CDR1 MGHRA, CDR2 YSYEKL. The CDR3 extends over 14 amino acids. V dropped 4 bases and J dropped 8; count of bases not matched to a gene: 6. The CDR3: CASSPGTGEEKLFF. CDR3 nucleotide sequence: TGCGCCAGCAGCCCCGGGACAGGCGAGGAAAAACTGTTTTTT.

The chain links TRBV19 to TRBJ2-1; D is unclear. The CDR3 runs 12 residues. The germline V gene has CDR1 LNHDA and CDR2 SQIVND (reference sequence). Trimming cost V 3 bases and J 9 bases, with 9 bases left between them. The CDR3 DNA is TGTGCCAGTAGTATTGGAGCGAGTGAGCAGTTCTTC. This gives the protein CASSIGASEQFF. The whole variable domain, remainder taken from reference TRBV19 and TRBJ2-1, is DGGITQSPKYLFRKEGQNVTLSCEQNLNHDAMYWYRQDPGQGLRLIYYSQIVNDFQKGDIAEGYSVSREKKESFPLTVTSAQKNPTAFYLCASSIGASEQFFGPGTRLTVL.

This clonotype was counted a single time. This sequence joins TRBV11-2 and TRBJ2-7, with TRBD1 matching 12 bases. CDR3 length: 16 residues. V was clipped by 6 bases and J by 5 bases; unmatched bases: 11. Germline CDR1 is SGHAT and CDR2 is FQNNGV. The CDR3 spells CASSRLPGQGANEQYF. CDR3 nucleotides: TGTGCCAGCAGTCGCCTTCCGGGACAGGGGGCGAACGAGCAGTACTTC.

In this sample, this clonotype turned up once. The rearrangement uses TRBV3-1 and TRBJ2-1, with TRBD2 matching over 12 bases. Germline V gives CDR1 LGHDT, CDR2 YNNKEL (reference sequence). This CDR3 spans 15 amino acids. The V gene end was trimmed by 4 bases and the J gene end by 3 bases; junction bases not matched to a gene: 1. This CDR3 reads CASSPSGGDYNEQFF. CDR3 DNA: TGTGCCAGCAGCCCTAGCGGGGGGGACTACAATGAGCAGTTCTTC.

The V and J genes are TRBV5-1 and TRBJ2-6, with unresolved D. Trimming cost V 1 base and J 0 bases, with 5 bases left between them. The CDR3 extends over 15 amino acids. The germline CDR1 and CDR2 sequences are SGHRS and YFSETQ. The CDR3 nucleotides are TGCGCCAGCAGCTTGTCCCTCTCTGGGGCCAACGTCCTGACTTTC. Amino acids: CASSLSLSGANVLTF.

The V gene is TRBV25-1, the J gene TRBJ2-5; D unclear. The V gene's germline CDR1 is MGHDK and CDR2 SYGVNS. The germline V and J ends were trimmed by 4 bases and 1 base, with 7 bases remaining between them. The CDR3 runs 13 residues. CDR3 protein: CASSVAGQETQYF. In DNA form, the CDR3 reads TGTGCCAGCAGTGTGGCAGGCCAAGAGACCCAGTACTTC.

The chain uses TRBV7-9 and TRBJ2-5; 10 nucleotides line up with TRBD2. The trim removed 4 bases at V and 5 bases at J, leaving 7 bases unmatched. Germline values: CDR1 SEHNR, CDR2 FQNEAQ (reference sequence). The CDR3 has 15 residues. In nucleotides, the CDR3 is TGTGCCAGCAGCTCTCAGCGGGGGGGCGTGGAGACCCAGTACTTC. Amino acids: CASSSQRGGVETQYF.

The chain carries TRBV27 and TRBJ1-2, with TRBD1 identical over 8 bases. The CDR3 is 14 amino acids. V lost 5 bases and J lost 8; bases outside the gene matches: 10. Germline V CDR1 and CDR2: MNHEY, SMNVEV (reference sequence). CDR3 coding DNA: TGTGCCAGCAGTCCCTGGGGACAGGACGACGGCTACACCTTC. This codes for CASSPWGQDDGYTF.

This chain uses TRBV7-9 with TRBJ2-3; D perhaps matches TRBD2 (7 bases). CDR3 length: 16 residues. Trimming took 4 bases from V and 1 from J, leaving 15 bases between them. Germline CDR1 SEHNR, CDR2 FQNEAQ (reference sequence). The CDR3 sequence is CASSSLRGGGTDTQYF. The CDR3 nucleotides read TGTGCCAGCAGCTCTCTGAGGGGGGGCGGCACAGATACGCAGTATTTT.

The chain employs TRBV20-1 and TRBJ1-5, with D tentatively TRBD1 (5 bases). V lost 6 bases to trimming and J lost 5 bases, with 20 bases between them. Germline assignment: CDR1 DFQATT and CDR2 SNEGSKA (reference sequence). The length of the CDR3 is 15 residues. CDR3: CSAQEGLSPYQPQHF. As DNA, the CDR3 is TGCAGTGCCCAGGAGGGACTGAGCCCTTATCAGCCCCAGCATTTT.

The table lists this clonotype with a count of one. The chain links TRBV3-1 to TRBJ1-2; TRBD1 is a possible D gene (5 bases). V was trimmed by 0 bases and J by 4 bases, leaving 21 bases between them. The germline CDR1 and CDR2 sequences are LGHDT and YNNKEL (reference sequence). CDR3 size: 18 residues. The CDR3 spells CASSQDILGGESGYGYTF. The CDR3 DNA reads TGTGCCAGCAGCCAAGATATTCTTGGAGGGGAGAGTGGCTATGGCTACACCTTC.

This clonotype occurred once. The chain uses TRBV12-3 or TRBV12-4 and TRBJ2-7; D perhaps matches TRBD1 (6 bases). The CDR3 contains 14 residues. V lost 1 base and J lost 2, with 9 bases in between. The CDR3 DNA is TGTGCCAGCAGTTTAGGAGGACAGCCCTACGAGCAGTACTTC. It specifies CASSLGGQPYEQYF.

The CDR3 bases are TGTGCCAGCAGCTTAGCGCGGTGGGGGCGGAGAACTGAAGCTTTCTTT. Protein: CASSLARWGRRTEAFF. V gene TRBV7-9 combines with J gene TRBJ1-1; D possibly corresponds to TRBD1 (6 bases). The CDR3 extends over 16 amino acids. Germline V gene sequence: CDR1 SEHNR, CDR2 FQNEAQ (reference sequence). Trimming pared 0 bases from V and 5 bases from J, leaving 16 bases between.

This clonotype was counted a single time. V and J are TRBV5-1 and TRBJ2-3, with 11 bases fitting TRBD2. Germline-derived CDR1 and CDR2 are SGHRS and YFSETQ. The CDR3 covers 15 residues. After removal of 2 bases from V and 6 bases from J, the junction contained 5 bases not matched to a gene. The CDR3 here is CASSLLAGERDTQYF. CDR3 DNA sequence: TGCGCCAGCAGCTTACTAGCGGGGGAACGGGATACGCAGTATTTT.

The chain employs TRBV29-1 and TRBJ2-7; 9 nucleotides line up with TRBD1. J was trimmed by 5 bases and V by 7 bases; bases with no gene match: 6. CDR1 and CDR2 from the germline V gene are SQVTM and ANQGSEA. The CDR3 has 12 residues. CDR3 DNA sequence: TGCAGCGCTCGACAGGGGGGCAACGAGCAGTACTTC. Translation: CSARQGGNEQYF.

The chain joins TRBV3-1 to TRBJ2-7; D not resolved. Between the trimmed V and J ends, which lost 0 bases and 4 bases, there was a span of 13 bases. This CDR3 contains 15 residues. The germline V gene encodes CDR1 LGHDT and CDR2 YNNKEL (reference sequence). CDR3 coding DNA: TGTGCCAGCAGCCAAGAATGGGGATTGGGATACGAGCAGTACTTC. Translating it yields CASSQEWGLGYEQYF.

V gene TRBV29-1 combines with J gene TRBJ2-5, with D uncertain. In germline, CDR1 is SQVTM, CDR2 ANQGSEA. V was shortened by 4 bases and J by 4 bases, with 10 bases between the two germline ends. The CDR3 runs to 12 residues. The CDR3 nucleotides read TGCAGCGTTGGGGGTAGGGCAGAGACCCAGTACTTC. Its protein product is CSVGGRAETQYF.

This clonotype was seen only a few times. The V and J genes are TRBV9 and TRBJ1-2, with TRBD1 matching over 7 bases. CDR1 and CDR2 (germline): SGDLS, YYNGEE. There are 14 residues in the CDR3. V lost 0 bases and J lost 4; bases outside the gene matches: 3. The CDR3 region is CASSVAQGTYGYTF. CDR3 in DNA: TGTGCCAGCAGCGTAGCACAGGGGACCTATGGCTACACCTTC.

The rearrangement links TRBV9 to TRBJ2-7; weak D call: TRBD2 (5 bases). The CDR3 is 15 residues long. CDR1 SGDLS and CDR2 YYNGEE come from the germline V gene. V lost 3 bases and J 0 bases, leaving 13 bases between the germline ends. In DNA form, the CDR3 reads TGTGCCAGCAGCGCGACCGGCAGCGGCTCCTACGAGCAGTACTTC. Translated, it gives CASSATGSGSYEQYF.

This chain joins TRBV30 and TRBJ2-1; D is uncertain. The CDR3 consists of 13 residues. Germline CDR1 GTSNPN, CDR2 SVGIG (reference sequence). V shed 2 bases and J shed 9 bases, with 14 bases lying between them. The DNA for the CDR3 is TGTGCCTGGAGTATTCTCTTGAACGGTGAGCAGTTCTTC. It translates to CAWSILLNGEQFF.

The chain recombines TRBV4-1 with TRBJ2-1; 9 bases map to TRBD2. CDR3 length: 16 amino acids. CDR1 and CDR2 (germline): MGHRA, YSYEKL. J was trimmed by 3 bases and V by 4 bases; bases with no gene match: 7. This CDR3 is CASSPHTSGHYNEQFF. As DNA, the CDR3 is TGCGCCAGCAGCCCACACACTAGCGGGCACTACAATGAGCAGTTCTTC.

The chain is built from TRBV29-1 and TRBJ1-5; D uncertain. This CDR3 spans 13 amino acids. Trimming took off 6 bases at V and 1 base at J, with 10 bases between the two ends. Germline V gene lookup returns CDR1 SQVTM and CDR2 ANQGSEA. CDR3 amino acids: CSVSASSNQPQHF. The DNA for the CDR3 is TGCAGCGTGTCTGCATCGAGCAATCAGCCCCAGCATTTT.

The chain employs TRBV5-4 and TRBJ2-5; 9 nucleotides line up with TRBD1. This CDR3 has 15 residues. Per germline, CDR1 SGHNT and CDR2 YYREEE (reference sequence). The V segment lost 6 bases and the J segment 2 bases; nucleotides outside the gene matches: 8. CDR3 loop: CASKAGQGGQETQYF. For the CDR3, the DNA is TGTGCCAGCAAGGCGGGACAGGGTGGTCAAGAGACCCAGTACTTC.

The rearrangement links TRBV9 to TRBJ2-7; 8 bases line up with TRBD2. Germline V gene data show CDR1 as SGDLS and CDR2 as YYNGEE. The trim removed 0 bases at V and 2 bases at J, leaving 7 bases unmatched. CDR3 size: 16 residues. CDR3 region: CASSVGGSGVPYEQYF. The CDR3 DNA follows: TGTGCCAGCAGCGTAGGGGGTAGCGGGGTACCCTACGAGCAGTACTTC.

The chain employs TRBV20-1 and TRBJ1-4, with D possibly being TRBD1 (5 bases). V lost 4 bases and J 6 bases, leaving 15 bases between the germline ends. The CDR3 loop spans 14 amino acids. Germline V CDR1 and CDR2: DFQATT, SNEGSKA (reference sequence). The CDR3 reads CSANGEGPYEKLFF. CDR3 nucleotides: TGCAGTGCTAACGGAGAGGGGCCGTATGAAAAACTGTTTTTT.

In this sample, this clonotype turned up once. The gene calls are TRBV3-1 and TRBJ1-2, with a weak D call TRBD1 (5 bases). CDR3 length equals 14 residues. The V end was cut by 6 bases, the J end by 0 bases, with 11 bases between. Germline V gene data show CDR1 as LGHDT and CDR2 as YNNKEL (reference sequence). CDR3 sequence reads: CASRTDRPNYGYTF. CDR3 bases: TGTGCCAGCAGGACCGACAGACCTAACTATGGCTACACCTTC.

The chain recombines TRBV30 with TRBJ1-5; perhaps TRBD1 as D (6 bases). CDR1 and CDR2 from the germline V gene are GTSNPN and SVGIG (reference sequence). The V gene lost 3 bases and the J gene lost 6 bases, with 12 bases spanning the gap. The CDR3 length is 13 residues. CDR3 loop: CAWSSTRGQPQHF. The CDR3 DNA sequence: TGTGCCTGGAGCTCCACCAGGGGTCAGCCCCAGCATTTT.